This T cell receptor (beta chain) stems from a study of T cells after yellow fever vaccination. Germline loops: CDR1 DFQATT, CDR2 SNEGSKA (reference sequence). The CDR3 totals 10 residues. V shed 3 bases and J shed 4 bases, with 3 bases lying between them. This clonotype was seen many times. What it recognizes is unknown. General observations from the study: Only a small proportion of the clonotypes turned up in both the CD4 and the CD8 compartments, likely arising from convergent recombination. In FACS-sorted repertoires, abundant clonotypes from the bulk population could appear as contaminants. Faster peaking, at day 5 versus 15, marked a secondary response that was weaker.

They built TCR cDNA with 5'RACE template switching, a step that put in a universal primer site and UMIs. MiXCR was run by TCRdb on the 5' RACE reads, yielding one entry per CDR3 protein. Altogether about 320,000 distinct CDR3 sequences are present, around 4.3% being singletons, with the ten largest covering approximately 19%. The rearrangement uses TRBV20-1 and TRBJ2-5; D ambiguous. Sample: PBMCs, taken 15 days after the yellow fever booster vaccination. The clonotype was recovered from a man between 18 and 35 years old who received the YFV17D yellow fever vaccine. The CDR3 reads CSARTETQYF. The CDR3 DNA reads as TGCAGTGCTAGGACAGAGACCCAGTACTTC.